Each of the 15 T cell receptor beta chains below was sequenced from the same sample in a study of T-cell memory formation after mild COVID-19. TCRdb itself ran the 5' RACE reads through MiXCR, one entry per CDR3 protein. The table records roughly 52,000 distinct CDR3 sequences, 5.5% to 7.5% of them present only once. The sequenced sample was PBMCs or a T cell subset sorted from them (not recorded which). These receptors were collected from a man younger than 30 who had mild COVID-19 (a few samples of this study predate the infection). Cell type and time point are not known.

The sample holds many counts of this clonotype. The J gene is TRBJ1-6, the V gene TRBV10-3; TRBD1 might be the D (5 bases). Per germline, CDR1 ENHRY and CDR2 SYGVKD. CDR3 length equals 15 residues. With 2 bases removed from V and 7 bases from J, the gap between germline ends came to 12 bases. DNA for the CDR3: TGTGCCATCAGTGAGGTGGGGGGAAAAAATTCACCCCTCCACTTT. Its protein is CAISEVGGKNSPLHF.

This clonotype has only a few counts. The gene calls are TRBV20-1 and TRBJ1-5, with 7 positions matching TRBD1. This CDR3 is built from 13 residues. CDR1 and CDR2 from the germline V gene are DFQATT and SNEGSKA (reference sequence). Germline trimming cut 5 bases from V and 5 bases from J; bases unmatched to any gene: 6. The CDR3 reads CSAGRGADQPQHF. As DNA, the CDR3 is TGCAGTGCTGGCAGGGGGGCAGATCAGCCCCAGCATTTT.

This clonotype appeared many times. The chain has TRBV5-1 and TRBJ2-3; no firm D call. The CDR3 spans 14 residues. The V gene lost 4 bases and the J gene lost 2 bases, with 11 bases spanning the gap. Germline V CDR1 and CDR2: SGHRS, YFSETQ. The CDR3 loop reads CASSLLGTTDTQYF. Written as DNA, the CDR3 is TGCGCCAGCAGCCTGCTAGGCACCACAGATACGCAGTATTTT.

The chain links TRBV5-1 to TRBJ2-7; TRBD1 matches 9 bases. V shed 4 bases and J 5 bases; nucleotides not matched to a gene: 7. Per the germline V gene, CDR1 is SGHRS and CDR2 is YFSETQ. This CDR3 comprises 14 residues. CDR3 DNA sequence: TGCGCCAGCAGCGAAGGACAGGGGATACACGAGCAGTACGTC. It is translated as CASSEGQGIHEQYV.

A remark on this clonotype: One junction end disagrees with the germline gene, perhaps due to a read error. The chain couples TRBV5-1 to TRBJ1-6, with TRBD1 matching 9 bases. CDR3 size: 15 residues. Germline assignment: CDR1 SGHRS and CDR2 YFSETQ. CDR3 sequence (DNA): TGCGCCAGCAGCAGGACAGGGGTGCCTGGATCACACCTCCACTTT. It yields the protein CASSRTGVPGSHLHF.

The J gene is TRBJ1-6, the V gene TRBV3-1, with 12 positions matching TRBD1. The V and J ends lost 4 bases and 2 bases, in that order; junction bases with no gene match: 3. Germline-derived CDR1 and CDR2 are LGHDT and YNNKEL (reference sequence). The CDR3 contains 17 residues. The CDR3 nucleotides read TGTGCCAGCAGCCCCGGGACAGGGGGCACCTATAATTCACCCCTCCACTTT. It yields the protein CASSPGTGGTYNSPLHF.

In this sample, this clonotype turned up a few times. V gene TRBV12-3 or TRBV12-4 combines with J gene TRBJ2-7; TRBD1 aligns across 10 bases. Losses at the gene ends were 7 bases for V and 2 bases for J; bases not matched to a gene: 5. The CDR3 loop spans 14 amino acids. The chain's CDR3 is CASTTDRGAYEQYF. The CDR3 nucleotides are TGTGCCAGCACCACGGACAGGGGGGCCTACGAGCAGTACTTC.

The CDR3 bases are TGTGCCAGCAGCTTGGGACCACGCACAGATACGCAGTATTTT. Protein sequence: CASSLGPRTDTQYF. The chain uses TRBV11-3 and TRBJ2-3; either TRBD1 or TRBD2 may fit D (5 bases each). This CDR3 contains 14 residues. Germline CDR1 reads SGHNT; CDR2 reads YENEEA. Trimming took off 3 bases at V and 1 base at J, with 8 bases between the two ends.

There are a few counts of this clonotype. CDR3 region: CAGGLAGTDTQYF. CDR3 in DNA: TGTGCCGGAGGACTAGCGGGGACAGATACGCAGTATTTT. This sequence joins TRBV28 and TRBJ2-3, with 12 bases matching TRBD2. The CDR3 has 13 amino acids. The V segment lost 11 bases and the J segment 3 bases; nucleotides outside the gene matches: 3. Germline V gene sequence: CDR1 MDHEN, CDR2 SYDVKM.

This sequence joins TRBV3-1 and TRBJ1-3, with D possibly TRBD1 on 6 matching bases. The CDR3 length is 17 residues. From germline, CDR1 is LGHDT and CDR2 YNNKEL (reference sequence). Deletions cut 2 bases from V and 8 bases from J, with 22 bases between. CDR3 protein: CASSQRFSYTGLYTIYF. For the CDR3, the DNA is TGTGCCAGCAGCCAACGTTTTTCATATACAGGGTTGTACACCATATATTTT. The full variable domain, completed using reference TRBV3-1 and TRBJ1-3, is DTAVSQTPKYLVTQMGNDKSIKCEQNLGHDTMYWYKQDSKKFLKIMFSYNNKELIINETVPNRFSPKSPDKAHLNLHINSLELGDSAVYFCASSQRFSYTGLYTIYFGEGSWLTVV.

This clonotype was observed a handful of times. The chain joins TRBV5-5 to TRBJ2-7; no definite D call. V gave up 0 bases and J gave up 2 bases, with 9 bases separating them. The CDR3 has 14 amino acids. Germline V gene sequence: CDR1 SGHKS, CDR2 YYEKEE (reference sequence). In nucleotides, the CDR3 is TGTGCCAGCAGCTTGGGTGGGTTCGCCTACGAGCAGTACGTC. This codes for CASSLGGFAYEQYV.

This chain's CDR3 is CASSSGTGTEKLFF. The CDR3 DNA sequence: TGTGCCAGCAGCTCCGGGACAGGGACCGAAAAACTGTTTTTT. This rearrangement joins TRBV12-3 or TRBV12-4 to TRBJ1-4; 9 bases align to TRBD1. V shed 6 bases, J shed 8 bases, and the junction held 7 bases outside the gene matches. The CDR3 sequence is 14 residues long.

This clonotype was observed a handful of times. V and J are TRBV5-1 and TRBJ2-3; 7 bases agree with TRBD2. This CDR3 spans 16 amino acids. Germline CDR1 SGHRS, CDR2 YFSETQ. V shed 2 bases and J 5 bases; nucleotides not matched to a gene: 11. CDR3 sequence reads: CASSFFSGADGDTQYF. DNA of the CDR3: TGCGCCAGCAGCTTTTTCAGCGGGGCGGACGGAGATACGCAGTATTTT.

In its sample, this clonotype was seen a few times. The V and J genes are TRBV5-4 and TRBJ2-5; D is unclear. The CDR3 totals 14 residues. Trimming took off 0 bases at V and 2 bases at J, with 8 bases between the two ends. The germline gives CDR1 SGHNT, CDR2 YYREEE (reference sequence). The CDR3 region is CASSLGNSQETQYF. For the CDR3, the DNA is TGTGCCAGCAGCTTGGGGAACAGTCAAGAGACCCAGTACTTC.

This clonotype has a handful of counts. The V and J genes are TRBV28 and TRBJ1-3, with D unresolved. Trimming left V 6 bases short and J 0 bases short, with 18 bases between. Germline V CDR1 and CDR2: MDHEN, SYDVKM. This CDR3 comprises 17 residues. CDR3 sequence reads: CASRTTGRPFSGNTIYF. In nucleotides, the CDR3 is TGTGCCAGCAGAACGACCGGACGCCCCTTCTCTGGAAACACCATATATTTT.